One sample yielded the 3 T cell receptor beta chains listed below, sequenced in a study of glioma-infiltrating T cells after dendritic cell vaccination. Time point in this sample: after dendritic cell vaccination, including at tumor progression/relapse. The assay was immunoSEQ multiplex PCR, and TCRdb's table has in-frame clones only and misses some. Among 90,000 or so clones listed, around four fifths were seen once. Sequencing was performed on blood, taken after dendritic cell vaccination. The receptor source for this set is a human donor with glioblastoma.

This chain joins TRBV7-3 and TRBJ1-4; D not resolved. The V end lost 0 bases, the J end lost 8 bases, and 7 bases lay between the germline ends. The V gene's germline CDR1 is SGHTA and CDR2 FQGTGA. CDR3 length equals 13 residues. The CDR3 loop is CASSLTRYEKLFF. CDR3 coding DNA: TGTGCCAGCAGCTTAACCAGATACGAAAAACTGTTTTTT.

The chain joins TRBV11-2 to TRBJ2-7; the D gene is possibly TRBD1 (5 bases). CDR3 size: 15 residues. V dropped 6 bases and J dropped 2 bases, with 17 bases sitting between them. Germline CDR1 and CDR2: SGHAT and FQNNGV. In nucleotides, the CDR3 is TGTGCCAGCAGTCACGCAGGACATCCGACCTACGAGCAGTACTTC. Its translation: CASSHAGHPTYEQYF.

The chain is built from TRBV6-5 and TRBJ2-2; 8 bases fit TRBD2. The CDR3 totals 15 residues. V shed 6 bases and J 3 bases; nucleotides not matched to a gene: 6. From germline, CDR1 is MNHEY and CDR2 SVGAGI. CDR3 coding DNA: TGTGCCAGCAGGCCGCGGGGGGCGCACACCGGGGAGCTGTTTTTT. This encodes CASRPRGAHTGELFF.